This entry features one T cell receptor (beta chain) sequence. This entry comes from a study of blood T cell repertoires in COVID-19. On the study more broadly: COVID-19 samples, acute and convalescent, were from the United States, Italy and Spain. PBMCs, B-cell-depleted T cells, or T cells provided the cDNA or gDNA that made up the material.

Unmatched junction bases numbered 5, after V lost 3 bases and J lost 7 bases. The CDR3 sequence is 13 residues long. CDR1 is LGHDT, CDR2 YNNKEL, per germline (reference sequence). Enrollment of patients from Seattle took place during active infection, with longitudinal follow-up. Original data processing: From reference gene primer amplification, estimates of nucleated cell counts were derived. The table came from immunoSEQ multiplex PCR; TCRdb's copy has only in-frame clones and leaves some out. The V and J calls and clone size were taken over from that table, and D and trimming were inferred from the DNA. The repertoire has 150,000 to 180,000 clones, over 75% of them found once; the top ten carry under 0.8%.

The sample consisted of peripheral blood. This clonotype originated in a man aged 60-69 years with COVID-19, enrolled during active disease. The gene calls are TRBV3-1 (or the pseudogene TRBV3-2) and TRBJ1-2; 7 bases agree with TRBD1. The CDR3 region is CASSHGQAPGYTF. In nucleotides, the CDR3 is TGTGCCAGCAGCCACGGACAGGCGCCTGGCTACACCTTC.